This T cell receptor beta chain came from a study of cytomegalovirus exposure and HLA in healthy donors. Findings and limits, study-wide: The CMV antigen specificity of three CMV-associated chains was confirmed through in vitro analysis. Sequences of the TCR beta chain were said to predict the HLA-A and HLA-B alleles of most subjects accurately. Analysis performed later found roughly 17,000 TCR beta sequences associated with HLA alleles at 0.05 false discovery rate. About 90% or about 30% of the time was how often most TCR beta V segments were productive, according to an earlier analysis.

The CDR3 is 19 residues long. V gave up 2 bases and J gave up 4 bases; unmatched junction bases: 15. The germline V gene encodes CDR1 SGHTS and CDR2 YDEGEE. Both 60 Vbeta primers and 13 Jbeta primers went into the PCR. Method: immunoSEQ multiplex PCR; TCRdb's copy keeps in-frame clones and lacks some. This sample has under 250,000 clones; over 75% occur once, and the top ten carry 1.8%. As concerns this clone: As yet, its antigen is unknown.

Specimen: PBMCs. The TCR sequence derives from a male donor in good health and CMV-seronegative. The chain carries TRBV5-8 and TRBJ1-1, with 12 bases matching TRBD1. Here the CDR3 reads CASSFLVIGTGGRSTEAFF. The CDR3 DNA is TGTGCCAGCAGCTTTTTAGTGATAGGGACAGGGGGCAGGAGCACTGAAGCTTTCTTT.